This entry concerns a single TCR beta chain. Its specificity is not known. V lost 2 bases, J lost 7 bases, and 15 bases lay in between. CDR1 is KGHSH and CDR2 is LQKENI in the germline V gene. The CDR3 covers 15 residues. Method: immunoSEQ multiplex PCR; TCRdb's copy keeps in-frame clones and lacks some. The sample carries 250,000 to 300,000 clones, around 93% recorded once. Second doses at about 4 or about 12 weeks were pooled. This specimen comes from a study of T cell responses to AZD1222 COVID-19 vaccine. Regarding the study as a whole: Spike-specific TCR repertoires showed rising breadth and depth after two AZD1222 doses. Nearly half of the spike-specific TCRs reportedly recognize variant regions that carry no mutations.

The chain links TRBV18 to TRBJ2-1; D remains unclear. The specimen was peripheral blood, collected 28 days after the second AZD1222 dose. The TCR comes from an adult who received the AZD1222 COVID-19 vaccine. The CDR3 DNA is TGTGCCAGCTCACCAGGGCAGTTTGCCGGGAATGAGCAGTTCTTC. Its translation: CASSPGQFAGNEQFF.